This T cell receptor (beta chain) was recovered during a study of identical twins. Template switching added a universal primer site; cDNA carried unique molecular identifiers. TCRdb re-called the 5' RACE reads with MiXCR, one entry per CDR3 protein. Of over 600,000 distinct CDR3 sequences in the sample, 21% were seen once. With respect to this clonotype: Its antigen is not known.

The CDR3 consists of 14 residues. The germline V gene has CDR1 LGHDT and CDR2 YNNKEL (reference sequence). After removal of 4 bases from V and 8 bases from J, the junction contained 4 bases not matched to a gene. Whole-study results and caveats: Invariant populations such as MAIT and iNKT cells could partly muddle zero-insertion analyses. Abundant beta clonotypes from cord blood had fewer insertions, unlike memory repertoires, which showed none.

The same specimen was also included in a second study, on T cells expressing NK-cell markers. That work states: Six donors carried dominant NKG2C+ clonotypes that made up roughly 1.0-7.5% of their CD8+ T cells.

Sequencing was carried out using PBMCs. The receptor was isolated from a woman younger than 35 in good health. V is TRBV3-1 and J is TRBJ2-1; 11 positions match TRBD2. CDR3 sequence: CASSPGLAGYEQFF. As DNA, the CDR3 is TGTGCCAGCAGCCCTGGACTAGCGGGCTATGAGCAGTTCTTC.